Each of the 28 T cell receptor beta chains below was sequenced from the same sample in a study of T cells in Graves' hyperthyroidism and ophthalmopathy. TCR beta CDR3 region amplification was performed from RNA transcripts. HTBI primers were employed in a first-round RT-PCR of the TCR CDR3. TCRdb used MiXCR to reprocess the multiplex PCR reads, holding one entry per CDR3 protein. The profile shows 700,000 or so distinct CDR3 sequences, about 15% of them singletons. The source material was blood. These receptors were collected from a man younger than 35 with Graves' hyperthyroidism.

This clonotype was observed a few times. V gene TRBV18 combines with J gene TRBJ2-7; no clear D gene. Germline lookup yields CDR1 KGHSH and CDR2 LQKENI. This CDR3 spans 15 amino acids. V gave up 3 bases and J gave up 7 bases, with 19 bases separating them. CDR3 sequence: CASSPVTHSPVEQYF. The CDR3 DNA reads TGTGCCAGCTCACCCGTGACACATTCCCCTGTAGAGCAGTACTTC.

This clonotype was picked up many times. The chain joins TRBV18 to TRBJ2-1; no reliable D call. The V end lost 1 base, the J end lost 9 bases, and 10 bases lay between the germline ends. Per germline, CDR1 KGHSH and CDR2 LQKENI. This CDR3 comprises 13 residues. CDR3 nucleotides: TGTGCCAGCTCACCACAGGTTCCCGGTGAGCAGTTCTTC. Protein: CASSPQVPGEQFF. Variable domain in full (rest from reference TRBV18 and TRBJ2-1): NAGVMQNPRHLVRRRGQEARLRCSPMKGHSHVYWYRQLPEEGLKFMVYLQKENIIDESGMPKERFSAEFPKEGPSILRIQQVVRGDSAAYFCASSPQVPGEQFFGPGTRLTVL.

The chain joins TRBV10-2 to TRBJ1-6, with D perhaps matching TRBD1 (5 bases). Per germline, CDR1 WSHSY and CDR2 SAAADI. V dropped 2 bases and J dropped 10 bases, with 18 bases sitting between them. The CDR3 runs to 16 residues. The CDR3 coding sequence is TGCGCCAGCAGTGAGCTCCAGGGTACCCCCGGGTCACCCCTCCACTTT. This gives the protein CASSELQGTPGSPLHF.

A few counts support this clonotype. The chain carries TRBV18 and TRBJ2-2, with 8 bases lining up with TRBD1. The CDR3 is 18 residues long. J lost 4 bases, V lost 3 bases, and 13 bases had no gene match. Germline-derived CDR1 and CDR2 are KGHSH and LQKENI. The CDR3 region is CASSPGPGQGPSTGELFF. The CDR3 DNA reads TGTGCCAGCTCACCGGGGCCCGGACAGGGCCCCTCCACCGGGGAGCTGTTTTTT.

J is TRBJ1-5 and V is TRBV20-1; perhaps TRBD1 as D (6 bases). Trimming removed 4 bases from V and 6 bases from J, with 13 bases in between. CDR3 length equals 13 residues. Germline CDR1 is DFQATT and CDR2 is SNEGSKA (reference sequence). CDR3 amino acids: CSATPGEAQPQHF. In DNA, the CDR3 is TGCAGTGCTACCCCAGGGGAGGCTCAGCCCCAGCATTTT.

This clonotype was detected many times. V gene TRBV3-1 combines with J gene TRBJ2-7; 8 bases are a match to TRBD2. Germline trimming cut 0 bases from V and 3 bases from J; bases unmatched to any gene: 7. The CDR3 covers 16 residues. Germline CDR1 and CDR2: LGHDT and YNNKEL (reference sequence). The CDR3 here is CASSQDIASGFYEQYF. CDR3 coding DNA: TGTGCCAGCAGCCAAGATATCGCTAGCGGGTTCTACGAGCAGTACTTC.

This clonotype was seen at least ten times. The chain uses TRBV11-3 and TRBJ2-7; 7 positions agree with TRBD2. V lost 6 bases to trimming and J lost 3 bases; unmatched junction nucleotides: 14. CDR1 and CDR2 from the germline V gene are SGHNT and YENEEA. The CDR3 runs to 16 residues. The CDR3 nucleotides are TGTGCCAGCAGTTTCAGACCGGGACGGGAGGTCTACGAGCAGTACTTC. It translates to CASSFRPGREVYEQYF. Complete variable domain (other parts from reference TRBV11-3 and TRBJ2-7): EAGVVQSPRYKIIEKKQPVAFWCNPISGHNTLYWYLQNLGQGPELLIRYENEEAVDDSQLPKDRFSAERLKGVDSTLKIQPAELGDSAVYLCASSFRPGREVYEQYFGPGTRLTVT.

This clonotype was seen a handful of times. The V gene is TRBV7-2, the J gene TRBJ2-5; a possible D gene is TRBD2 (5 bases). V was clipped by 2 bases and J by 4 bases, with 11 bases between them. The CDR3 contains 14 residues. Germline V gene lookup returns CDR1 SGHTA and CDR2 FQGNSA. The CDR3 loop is CASSLSVRGETQYF. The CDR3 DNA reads TGTGCCAGCAGCTTAAGCGTCCGGGGAGAGACCCAGTACTTC.

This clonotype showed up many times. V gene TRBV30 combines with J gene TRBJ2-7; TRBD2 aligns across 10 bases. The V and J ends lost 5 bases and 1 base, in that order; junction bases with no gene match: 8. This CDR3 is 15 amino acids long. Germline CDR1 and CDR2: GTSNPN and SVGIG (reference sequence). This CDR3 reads CAWGPGLALSYEQYF. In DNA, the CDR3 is TGTGCCTGGGGCCCGGGACTAGCGTTGTCCTACGAGCAGTACTTC. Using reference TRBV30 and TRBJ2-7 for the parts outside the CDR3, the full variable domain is SQTIHQWPATLVQPVGSPLSLECTVEGTSNPNLYWYRQAAGRGLQLLFYSVGIGQISSEVPQNLSASRPQDRQFILSSKKLLLSDSGFYLCAWGPGLALSYEQYFGPGTRLTVT.

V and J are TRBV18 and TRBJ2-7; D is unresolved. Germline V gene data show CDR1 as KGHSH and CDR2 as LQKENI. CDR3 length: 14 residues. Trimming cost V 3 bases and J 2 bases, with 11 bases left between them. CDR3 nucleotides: TGTGCCAGCTCACCGGGTGTGGGGACCTACGAGCAGTACTTC. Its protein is CASSPGVGTYEQYF. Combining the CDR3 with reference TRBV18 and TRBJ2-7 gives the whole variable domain NAGVMQNPRHLVRRRGQEARLRCSPMKGHSHVYWYRQLPEEGLKFMVYLQKENIIDESGMPKERFSAEFPKEGPSILRIQQVVRGDSAAYFCASSPGVGTYEQYFGPGTRLTVT.

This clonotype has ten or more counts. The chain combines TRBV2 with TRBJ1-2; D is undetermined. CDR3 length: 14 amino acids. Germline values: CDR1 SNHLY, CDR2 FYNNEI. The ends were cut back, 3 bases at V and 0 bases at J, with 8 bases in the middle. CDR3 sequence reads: CASSDGIPNYGYTF. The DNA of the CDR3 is TGTGCCAGCAGTGACGGCATTCCTAACTATGGCTACACCTTC.

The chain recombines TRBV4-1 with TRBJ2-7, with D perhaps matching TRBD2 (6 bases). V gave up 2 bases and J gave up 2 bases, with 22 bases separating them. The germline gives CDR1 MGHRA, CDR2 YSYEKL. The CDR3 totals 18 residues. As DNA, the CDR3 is TGCGCCAGCAGCCAATTAATTGGTTCCGGAGGGGACCCCTACGAGCAGTACTTC. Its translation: CASSQLIGSGGDPYEQYF.

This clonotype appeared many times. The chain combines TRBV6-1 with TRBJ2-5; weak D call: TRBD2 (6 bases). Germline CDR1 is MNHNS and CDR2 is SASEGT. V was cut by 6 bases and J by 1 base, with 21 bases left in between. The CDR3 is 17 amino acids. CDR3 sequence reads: CASRRWRGGTIQETQYF. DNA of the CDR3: TGTGCCAGCAGGAGATGGAGGGGCGGGACGATCCAAGAGACCCAGTACTTC.

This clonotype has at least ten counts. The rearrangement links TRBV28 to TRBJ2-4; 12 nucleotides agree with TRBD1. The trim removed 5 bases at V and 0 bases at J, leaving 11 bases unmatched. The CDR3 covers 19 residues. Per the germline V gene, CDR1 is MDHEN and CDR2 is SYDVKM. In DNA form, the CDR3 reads TGTGCCAGCAGTCTTCCCGGGACAGGGGGCCGGTTAGCCAAAAACATTCAGTACTTC. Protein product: CASSLPGTGGRLAKNIQYF. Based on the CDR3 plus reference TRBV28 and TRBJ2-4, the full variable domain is DVKVTQSSRYLVKRTGEKVFLECVQDMDHENMFWYRQDPGLGLRLIYFSYDVKMKEKGDIPEGYSVSREKKERFSLILESASTNQTSMYLCASSLPGTGGRLAKNIQYFGAGTRLSVL.

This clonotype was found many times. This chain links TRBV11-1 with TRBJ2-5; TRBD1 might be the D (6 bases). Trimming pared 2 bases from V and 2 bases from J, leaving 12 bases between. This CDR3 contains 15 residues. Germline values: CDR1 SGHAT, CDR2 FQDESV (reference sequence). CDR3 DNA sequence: TGTGCCAGCAGCTTACGGCCGACAGGACAAGAGACCCAGTACTTC. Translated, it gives CASSLRPTGQETQYF.

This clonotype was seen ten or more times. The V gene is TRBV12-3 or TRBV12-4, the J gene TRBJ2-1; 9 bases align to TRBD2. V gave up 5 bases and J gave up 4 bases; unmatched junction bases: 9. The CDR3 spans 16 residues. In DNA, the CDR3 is TGTGCCAGCAGTCCCGGGGCTAGCGGGAATTACAATGAGCAGTTCTTC. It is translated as CASSPGASGNYNEQFF.

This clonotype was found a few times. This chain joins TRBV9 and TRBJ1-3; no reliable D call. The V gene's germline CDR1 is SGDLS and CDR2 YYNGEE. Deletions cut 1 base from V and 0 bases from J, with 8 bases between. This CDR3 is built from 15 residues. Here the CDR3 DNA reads TGTGCCAGCAGCGTAAGAGGAGGCTCTGGAAACACCATATATTTT. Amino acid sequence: CASSVRGGSGNTIYF.

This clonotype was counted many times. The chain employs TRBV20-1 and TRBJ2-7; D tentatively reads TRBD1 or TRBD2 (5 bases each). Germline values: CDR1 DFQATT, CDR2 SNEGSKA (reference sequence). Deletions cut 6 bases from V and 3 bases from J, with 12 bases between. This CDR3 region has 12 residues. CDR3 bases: TGCAGTGCCGGGACGGACTTCTACGAGCAGTACTTC. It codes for CSAGTDFYEQYF.

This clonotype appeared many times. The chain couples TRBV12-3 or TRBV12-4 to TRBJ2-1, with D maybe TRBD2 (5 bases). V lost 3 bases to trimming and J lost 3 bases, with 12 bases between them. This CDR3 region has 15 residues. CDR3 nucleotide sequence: TGTGCCAGCAGTTTCAGGCTCCGGGGCTACAATGAGCAGTTCTTC. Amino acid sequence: CASSFRLRGYNEQFF.

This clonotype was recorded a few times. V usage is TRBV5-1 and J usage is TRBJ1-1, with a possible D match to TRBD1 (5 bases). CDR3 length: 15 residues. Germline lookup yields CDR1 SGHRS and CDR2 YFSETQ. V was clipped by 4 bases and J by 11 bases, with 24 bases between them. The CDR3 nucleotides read TGCGCCAGCAGCGCGTCAGGGAAACCCCTTGTGCGGGCTTTCTTT. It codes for CASSASGKPLVRAFF.

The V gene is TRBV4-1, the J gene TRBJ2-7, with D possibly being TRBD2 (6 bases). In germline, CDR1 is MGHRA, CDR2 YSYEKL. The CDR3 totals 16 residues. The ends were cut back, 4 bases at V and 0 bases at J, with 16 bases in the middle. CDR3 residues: CASSRRPGEFSYEQYF. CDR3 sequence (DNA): TGCGCCAGCAGCCGGCGTCCGGGGGAGTTCTCCTACGAGCAGTACTTC.

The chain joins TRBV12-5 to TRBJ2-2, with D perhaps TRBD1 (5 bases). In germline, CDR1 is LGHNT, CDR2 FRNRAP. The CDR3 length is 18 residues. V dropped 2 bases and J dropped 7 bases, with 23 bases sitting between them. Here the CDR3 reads CASGLPQVEGVLSGELFF. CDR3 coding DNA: TGTGCTAGTGGTTTGCCCCAGGTTGAAGGGGTGCTTAGCGGGGAGCTGTTTTTT. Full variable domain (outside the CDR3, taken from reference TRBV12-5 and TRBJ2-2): DARVTQTPRHKVTEMGQEVTMRCQPILGHNTVFWYRQTMMQGLELLAYFRNRAPLDDSGMPKDRFSAEMPDATLATLKIQPSEPRDSAVYFCASGLPQVEGVLSGELFFGEGSRLTVL.

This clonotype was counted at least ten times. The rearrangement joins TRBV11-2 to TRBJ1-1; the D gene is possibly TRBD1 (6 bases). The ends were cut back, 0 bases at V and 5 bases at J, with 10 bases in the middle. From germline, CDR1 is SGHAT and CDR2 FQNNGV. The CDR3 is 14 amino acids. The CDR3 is CASSLDRGETEAFF. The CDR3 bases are TGTGCCAGCAGCTTAGACAGGGGAGAAACTGAAGCTTTCTTT.

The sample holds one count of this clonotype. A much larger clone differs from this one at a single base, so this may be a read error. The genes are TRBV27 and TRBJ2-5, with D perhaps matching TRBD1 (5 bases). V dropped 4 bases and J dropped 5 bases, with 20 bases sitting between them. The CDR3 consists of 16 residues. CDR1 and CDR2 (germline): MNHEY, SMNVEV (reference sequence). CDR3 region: CASSSSDSPGRETQYF. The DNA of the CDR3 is TGTGCCAGCAGTTCTTCCGACAGCCCAGGTCGTGAGACCCAGTACTTC.

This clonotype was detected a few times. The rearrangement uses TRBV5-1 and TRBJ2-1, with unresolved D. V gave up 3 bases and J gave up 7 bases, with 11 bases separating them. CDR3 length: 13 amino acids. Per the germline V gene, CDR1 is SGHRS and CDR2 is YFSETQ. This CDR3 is CASSSPRANEQFF. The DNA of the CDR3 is TGCGCCAGCAGCTCCCCGAGAGCTAATGAGCAGTTCTTC.

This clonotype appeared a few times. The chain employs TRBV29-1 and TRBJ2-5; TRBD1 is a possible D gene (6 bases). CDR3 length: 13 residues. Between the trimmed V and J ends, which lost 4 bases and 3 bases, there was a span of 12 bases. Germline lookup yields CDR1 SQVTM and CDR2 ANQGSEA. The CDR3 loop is CSVGPGTKETQYF. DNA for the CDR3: TGCAGCGTTGGGCCCGGGACAAAAGAGACCCAGTACTTC.

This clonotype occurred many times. The CDR3 is CASKKTLEYNEQFF. The DNA for the CDR3 is TGTGCCAGCAAAAAAACACTAGAATACAATGAGCAGTTCTTC. The chain links TRBV6-1 to TRBJ2-1, with a tentative D call TRBD2 (5 bases). The CDR3 is 14 amino acids. Germline V gene sequence: CDR1 MNHNS, CDR2 SASEGT. The V end lost 7 bases, the J end lost 4 bases, and 14 bases lay between the germline ends.

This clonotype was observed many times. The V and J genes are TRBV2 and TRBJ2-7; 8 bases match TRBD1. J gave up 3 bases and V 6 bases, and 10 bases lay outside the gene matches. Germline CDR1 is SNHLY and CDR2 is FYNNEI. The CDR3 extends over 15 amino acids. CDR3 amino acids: CASRPDRGEFYEQYF. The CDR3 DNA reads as TGTGCCAGCAGGCCCGACAGGGGTGAATTCTACGAGCAGTACTTC.